This T cell receptor (beta chain) was documented in a study of T-cell reconstitution after alpha-beta-depleted transplantation in children (dated by TCRdb to 2016 to 2017). Notes on the research overall: The study quantitatively tracked T-cell immune reconstitution after TCRalphabeta/CD19-depleted allogeneic hematopoietic cell transplantation in children using TCR repertoire profiling.

The sample holds one count of this clonotype. Its specific antigen is unknown. Base-call qualities are not available, and no considerably larger clone is one nucleotide away. A lone read gives weak evidence. Trimmed from V: 8 bases; trimmed from J: 5 bases; junction bases lacking a gene match: 15. CDR1 is given as MDHEN and CDR2 as SYDVKM, both from the germline V gene. Taken from cysteine to phenylalanine, the CDR3 has 16 residues. Only the CDR3 region is kept as DNA, spanning 48 bases read in frame from base 1. The library was built by means of PCR. TCRdb names Illumina HiSeq 2500 as the instrument used. Molecular barcoding was employed in the preparation of TCR libraries, with unique molecular identifiers being used to normalize TCRbeta repertoire quantification. Clones were called with MiXCR by TCRdb after fastp trimmed the public reads at Q25, and only in-frame beta chains were retained. Rows with a matching CDR3 protein are joined into one entry that keeps the most common DNA and genes. The sample table holds some 200,000 distinct CDR3 sequences, of which 9.7% were seen once. Of the sample, approximately 5% is held by the ten largest clones.

The sequencing used PBMCs from the stem cell graft donor, collected from the stem cell graft. The receptor chain draws on TRBV28 and TRBJ1-1, with 9 middle bases fitting TRBD1. The TCR sequence derives from a human donor who donated a stem cell graft to a child with SCID. The bases read TGTGCCAGCCTATCGGGACAGGGTACCTTAGTGACTGAAGCTTTCTTT. It encodes CASLSGQGTLVTEAFF.